This T cell receptor (beta chain) comes out of a study of cytomegalovirus exposure and HLA in healthy donors. Primers included in the PCR were 60 Vbeta and 13 Jbeta primers. Clones were read by immunoSEQ multiplex PCR, and TCRdb kept only the in-frame ones, dropping some. The sample holds 210,000 or so clones, around 83% seen once. Points from the study as a whole: Differences between HLA loci emerged in a later analysis of TCR association rates, with DRB1 most and HLA-C fewest.

Worth noting for this clone: Antigen specificity is unknown.

Sequenced sample: PBMCs. The origin of this receptor is a girl aged 10 to 17 in good health and CMV-seronegative.

The CDR3: CASSIDLAGYEQYF. For the CDR3, the DNA is TGTGCCAGTAGTATAGATCTGGCGGGGTACGAGCAGTACTTC. The chain links TRBV19 to TRBJ2-7, with D maybe TRBD2 (6 bases). CDR1 is LNHDA, CDR2 SQIVND, per germline (reference sequence). The CDR3 loop spans 14 amino acids. The germline V and J ends were trimmed by 0 bases and 4 bases, with 10 bases remaining between them.